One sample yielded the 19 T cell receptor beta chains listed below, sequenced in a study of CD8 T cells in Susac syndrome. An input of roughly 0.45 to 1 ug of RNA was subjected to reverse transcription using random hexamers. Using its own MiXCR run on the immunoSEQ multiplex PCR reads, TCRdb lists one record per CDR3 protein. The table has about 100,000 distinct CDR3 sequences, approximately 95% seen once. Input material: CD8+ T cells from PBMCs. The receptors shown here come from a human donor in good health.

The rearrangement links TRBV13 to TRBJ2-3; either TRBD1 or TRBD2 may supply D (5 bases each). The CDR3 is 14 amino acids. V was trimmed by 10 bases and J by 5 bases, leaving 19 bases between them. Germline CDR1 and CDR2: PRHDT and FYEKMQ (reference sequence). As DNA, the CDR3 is TGTGCCACACGAAGCGAGGGGAGTGAAGATACGCAGTATTTT. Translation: CATRSEGSEDTQYF.

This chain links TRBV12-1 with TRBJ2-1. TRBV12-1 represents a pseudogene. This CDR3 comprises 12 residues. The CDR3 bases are TGTGCCAGCAGCCCCGAATTGAGTGAGCAGTTCTTC. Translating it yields CASSPELSEQFF.

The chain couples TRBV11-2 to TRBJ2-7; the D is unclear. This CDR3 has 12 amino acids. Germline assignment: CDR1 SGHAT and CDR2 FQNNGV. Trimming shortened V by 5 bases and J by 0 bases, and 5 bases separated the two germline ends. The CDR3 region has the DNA TGTGCCAGCAGCGCCCCCTCCTACGAGCAGTACTTC. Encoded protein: CASSAPSYEQYF.

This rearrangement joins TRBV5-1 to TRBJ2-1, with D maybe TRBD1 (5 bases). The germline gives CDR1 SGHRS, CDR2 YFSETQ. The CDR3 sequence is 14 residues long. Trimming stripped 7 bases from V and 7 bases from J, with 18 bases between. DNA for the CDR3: TGCGCCAGCTACCCAGGGCGAAACAAAAATGAGCAGTTCTTC. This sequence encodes CASYPGRNKNEQFF.

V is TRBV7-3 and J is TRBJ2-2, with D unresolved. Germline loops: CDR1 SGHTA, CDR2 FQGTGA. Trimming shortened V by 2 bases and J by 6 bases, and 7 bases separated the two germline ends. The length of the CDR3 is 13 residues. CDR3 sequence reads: CASSLGSAGELFF. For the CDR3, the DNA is TGTGCCAGCAGCTTAGGGTCCGCCGGGGAGCTGTTTTTT.

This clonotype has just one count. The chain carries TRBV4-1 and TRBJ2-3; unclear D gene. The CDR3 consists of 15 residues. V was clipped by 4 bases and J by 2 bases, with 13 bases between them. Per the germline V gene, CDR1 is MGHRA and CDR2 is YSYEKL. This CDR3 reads CASSPGSEFTDTQYF. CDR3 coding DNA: TGCGCCAGCAGCCCGGGCAGTGAATTCACAGATACGCAGTATTTT.

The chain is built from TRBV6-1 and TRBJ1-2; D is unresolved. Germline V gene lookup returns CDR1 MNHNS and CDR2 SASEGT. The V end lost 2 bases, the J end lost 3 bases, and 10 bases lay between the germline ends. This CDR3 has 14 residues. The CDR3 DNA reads TGTGCCAGCAGTGAATCAATGACGGACTATGGCTACACCTTC. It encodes CASSESMTDYGYTF.

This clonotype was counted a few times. CDR3 residues: CSVEGTGTSYEQYF. Here the CDR3 DNA reads TGCAGCGTTGAAGGGACAGGTACTTCCTACGAGCAGTACTTC. The J gene is TRBJ2-7, the V gene TRBV29-1; 7 bases map to TRBD1. The CDR3 is 14 amino acids. Germline CDR1 is SQVTM and CDR2 is ANQGSEA. With 1 base clipped from V and 1 base from J, the junction kept 4 bases outside the gene matches.

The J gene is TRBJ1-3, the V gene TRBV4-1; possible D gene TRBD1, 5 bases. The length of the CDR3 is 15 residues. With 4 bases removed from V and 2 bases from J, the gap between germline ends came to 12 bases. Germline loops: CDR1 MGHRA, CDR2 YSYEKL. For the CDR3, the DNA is TGCGCCAGCAGCCGAGAAACAGGTGCTGGAAACACCATATATTTT. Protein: CASSRETGAGNTIYF.

The CDR3 DNA reads TGTGCCAGCAGCCCCGGGCGGATGGCTGAAGCTTTCTTT. It codes for CASSPGRMAEAFF. The V and J genes are TRBV14 and TRBJ1-1, with unresolved D. Germline V gene sequence: CDR1 SGHDN, CDR2 FVKESK. CDR3 length: 13 residues. V was cut by 4 bases and J by 6 bases, with 12 bases left in between.

CDR3 nucleotide sequence: TGTGCCAGCAGTTCGGGACTCGGGGGTCTGAACACTGAAGCTTTCTTT. Translating gives CASSSGLGGLNTEAFF. The chain combines TRBV7-9 with TRBJ1-1; TRBD1 might be the D (5 bases). Trimming removed 6 bases from V and 0 bases from J, with 17 bases in between. Germline V gene data show CDR1 as SEHNR and CDR2 as FQNEAQ (reference sequence). The CDR3 loop spans 16 amino acids.

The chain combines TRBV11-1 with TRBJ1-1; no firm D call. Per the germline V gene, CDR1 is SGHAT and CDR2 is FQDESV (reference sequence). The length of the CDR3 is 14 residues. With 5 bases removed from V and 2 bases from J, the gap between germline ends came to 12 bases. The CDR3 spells CASSLPWVNTEAFF. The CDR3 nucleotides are TGTGCCAGCAGCCTCCCGTGGGTAAACACTGAAGCTTTCTTT.

In nucleotides, the CDR3 is TGTGCCAGCAGCTTAGATCGGGGGTACACCGGGGAGCTGTTTTTT. Translating it yields CASSLDRGYTGELFF. This chain joins TRBV11-3 and TRBJ2-2; D is possibly TRBD2 (6 bases). Trimming pared 0 bases from V and 3 bases from J, leaving 8 bases between. Germline V gene lookup returns CDR1 SGHNT and CDR2 YENEEA. The CDR3 is 15 amino acids.

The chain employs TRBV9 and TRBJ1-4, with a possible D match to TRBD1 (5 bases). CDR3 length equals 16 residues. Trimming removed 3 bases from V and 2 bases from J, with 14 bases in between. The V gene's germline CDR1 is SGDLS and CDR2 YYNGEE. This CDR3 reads CASSEGYGATNEKLFF. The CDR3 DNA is TGTGCCAGCAGCGAGGGATACGGGGCCACTAATGAAAAACTGTTTTTT. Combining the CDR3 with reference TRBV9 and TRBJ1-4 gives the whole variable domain DSGVTQTPKHLITATGQRVTLRCSPRSGDLSVYWYQQSLDQGLQFLIQYYNGEERAKGNILERFSAQQFPDLHSELNLSSLELGDSALYFCASSEGYGATNEKLFFGSGTQLSVL.

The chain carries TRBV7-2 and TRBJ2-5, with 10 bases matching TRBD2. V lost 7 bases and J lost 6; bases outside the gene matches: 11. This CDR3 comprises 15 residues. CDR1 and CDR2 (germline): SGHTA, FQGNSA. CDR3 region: CASTKLSGGLKTQYF. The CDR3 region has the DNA TGTGCCAGCACAAAGCTTAGCGGGGGGTTAAAGACCCAGTACTTC.

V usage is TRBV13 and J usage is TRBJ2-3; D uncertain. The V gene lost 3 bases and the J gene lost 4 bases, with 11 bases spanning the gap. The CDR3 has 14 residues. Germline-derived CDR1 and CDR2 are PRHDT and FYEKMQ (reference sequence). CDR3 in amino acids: CASSFPGVSDTQYF. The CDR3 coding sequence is TGTGCCAGCAGCTTCCCTGGGGTGTCAGATACGCAGTATTTT.

Written as DNA, the CDR3 is TGTGCCAGCAGCTTGCCCAACTACAATGAGCAGTTCTTC. This codes for CASSLPNYNEQFF. This rearrangement joins TRBV13 to TRBJ2-1; D remains unclear. The V end was cut by 3 bases, the J end by 3 bases, with 6 bases between. The CDR3 consists of 13 residues. Per the germline V gene, CDR1 is PRHDT and CDR2 is FYEKMQ (reference sequence).

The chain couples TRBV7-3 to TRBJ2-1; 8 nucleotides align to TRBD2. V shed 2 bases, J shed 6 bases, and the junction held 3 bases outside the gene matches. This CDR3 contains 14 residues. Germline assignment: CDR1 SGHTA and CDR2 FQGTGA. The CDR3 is CASSLAGGGNEQFF. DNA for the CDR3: TGTGCCAGCAGCTTAGCGGGAGGAGGCAATGAGCAGTTCTTC.

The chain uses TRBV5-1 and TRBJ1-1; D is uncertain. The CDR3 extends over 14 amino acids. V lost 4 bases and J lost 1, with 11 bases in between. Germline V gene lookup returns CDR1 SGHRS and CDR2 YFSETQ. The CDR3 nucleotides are TGCGCCAGCAGCCCCGTGGGAGGGAACACTGAAGCTTTCTTT. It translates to CASSPVGGNTEAFF.